This TCR beta chain derives from a study of OX40 agonist ivuxolimab in advanced cancers. Overall study findings and caveats: Among the lowest peripheral clonal expansion occurred in 0.1-3.0 mg/kg partial responders.

V lost 7 bases to trimming and J lost 10 bases, with 19 bases between them. CDR3 length equals 13 residues. Germline V CDR1 and CDR2: MNHEY, SVGAGI. Sequenced by immunoSEQ multiplex PCR; TCRdb stores in-frame clones only, minus some. The data contain about 29,000 clones, about 93% of them singletons. Remarks on this clone: Its specificity is not known.

The receptor's source is an adult with an advanced solid tumor such as melanoma, head and neck, liver or kidney cancer. The rearrangement joins TRBV6-5 to TRBJ1-1, with D possibly matching TRBD1 (6 bases). This specimen consisted of CD4+ or CD8+ T cells sorted from blood, obtained in a trial of the OX40 agonist ivuxolimab. The CDR3 is CASTHAGASGAFF. The CDR3 nucleotides read TGTGCCAGCACCCACGCGGGGGCATCGGGAGCTTTCTTT.